This T cell receptor (beta chain) was captured by sequencing in a study of cytomegalovirus exposure and HLA in healthy donors. Points from the study as a whole: In vitro checks showed that three CMV-associated chains really do target CMV antigens. Reportedly, cytomegalovirus status was diagnosed with high sensitivity and specificity.

13 Jbeta primers and 60 Vbeta primers were used for the PCR. Original processing methods: It was a later analysis that counted 79 million or so unique TCR beta chains, of which roughly 11 million were shared. Assay used: immunoSEQ multiplex PCR; TCRdb lists only in-frame clones, some missing. That table furnishes V, J and clone size, whereas the DNA furnished D and trimming. The data show 150,000 or so clones, 70% to 90% seen once. The CDR3 extends over 14 amino acids. Germline V gene sequence: CDR1 SQVTM, CDR2 ANQGSEA. V was clipped by 6 bases and J by 2 bases, with 14 bases between them. Whereas donors were nominally healthy upon sampling, unrecorded immune exposures were probable. This clone has just one count. Its specificity is unknown.

V gene TRBV29-1 combines with J gene TRBJ1-5, with D perhaps matching TRBD1 (5 bases). The TCR originated in a woman aged 40 to 50 in good health and CMV-seropositive. Sequencing was carried out using PBMCs. The CDR3 sequence is CSVAGGDRNQPQHF. The CDR3 DNA reads TGCAGCGTGGCGGGAGGGGACCGCAATCAGCCCCAGCATTTT.